One and the same sample provided the 14 T cell receptor beta chains below, sequenced in a study of blood T cell repertoires in COVID-19. Only in-frame clones appear in the TCRdb table, and some are missing; sequencing was by immunoSEQ multiplex PCR. This sample carries around 140,000 clones, over 80% of them seen once, and the ten largest clones take 2% to 3%. Sequenced material: peripheral blood. Receptors were obtained from a man in his fifties with active COVID-19.

J is TRBJ1-5 and V is TRBV6-6; TRBD1 aligns across 7 bases. The CDR3 is made up of 14 amino acids. The V and J ends lost 4 bases and 6 bases, in that order; junction bases with no gene match: 6. In germline, CDR1 is MNHNY, CDR2 SVGAGI (reference sequence). CDR3 residues: CASSSQGGGQPQHF. The CDR3 bases are TGTGCCAGCAGTTCTCAGGGGGGAGGTCAGCCCCAGCATTTT.

The V call is TRBV4-1, the J call TRBJ2-7; 9 nucleotides align to TRBD1. CDR3 length: 14 amino acids. Germline assignment: CDR1 MGHRA and CDR2 YSYEKL. V lost 2 bases to trimming and J lost 5 bases; unmatched junction nucleotides: 4. The CDR3 nucleotides read TGCGCCAGCAGCCAAACCGGGACAGGGCACGAGCAGTACTTC. Amino acid sequence: CASSQTGTGHEQYF.

This clone turned up a few times. The rearrangement links TRBV7-2 to TRBJ2-3; 7 bases match TRBD1. From germline, CDR1 is SGHTA and CDR2 FQGNSA. After removal of 6 bases from V and 2 bases from J, the junction contained 8 bases not matched to a gene. The CDR3 length is 15 residues. For the CDR3, the DNA is TGTGCCAGCAGACAAAAGACAGGGTCCACAGATACGCAGTATTTT. Translated: CASRQKTGSTDTQYF.

The chain joins TRBV6-5 to TRBJ1-2; the D is unclear. The germline V gene has CDR1 MNHEY and CDR2 SVGAGI. CDR3 size: 14 residues. The germline V and J ends were trimmed by 5 bases and 6 bases, with 16 bases remaining between them. CDR3 nucleotides: TGTGCCAGCAGTCAGTTGGTGTCAAGAAATGGCTACACCTTC. The encoded protein is CASSQLVSRNGYTF.

The CDR3 sequence is CARTHLGAGHNTQYF. The DNA of the CDR3 is TGTGCCAGGACGCACTTGGGAGCGGGCCATAATACGCAGTATTTT. The V gene is TRBV7-2, the J gene TRBJ2-3; a weak D match, TRBD2 (6 bases). CDR3 length equals 15 residues. V lost 9 bases and J lost 7, with 23 bases in between. CDR1 and CDR2 from the germline V gene are SGHTA and FQGNSA. The complete variable domain, with remaining parts taken from reference TRBV7-2 and TRBJ2-3, reads GAGVSQSPSNKVTEKGKDVELRCDPISGHTALYWYRQSLGQGLEFLIYFQGNSAPDKSGLPSDRFSAERTGGSVSTLTIQRTQQEDSAVYLCARTHLGAGHNTQYFGPGTRLTVL.

The V and J genes are TRBV10-3 and TRBJ2-7; D perhaps matches TRBD2 (7 bases). The V gene's germline CDR1 is ENHRY and CDR2 SYGVKD. V lost 2 bases to trimming and J lost 7 bases, with 24 bases between them. CDR3 length equals 17 residues. The CDR3 coding sequence is TGTGCCATCAGTGAGGGGGGCCTCTTGCGGGGAGGGGAAGAGCAGTACTTC. It codes for CAISEGGLLRGGEEQYF.

This chain connects TRBV11-2 to TRBJ2-3, with 12 bases aligning to TRBD2. The CDR3 has 16 residues. CDR1 and CDR2 from the germline V gene are SGHAT and FQNNGV. V trimming: 4 bases; J trimming: 0 bases; junction bases outside the gene matches: 2. DNA of the CDR3: TGTGCCAGCAGCTGGGGGACTAGCGGGAGCACAGATACGCAGTATTTT. Amino acids: CASSWGTSGSTDTQYF.

The CDR3: CARREGDRGRFPHNSPLHF. CDR3 nucleotides: TGTGCCAGAAGGGAAGGGGACAGGGGGCGATTCCCCCATAATTCACCCCTCCACTTT. The chain combines TRBV5-3 with TRBJ1-6; 12 bases are shared with TRBD1. TRBV5-3 is assigned to the ORF class and has an uncertain function. The V and J ends lost 5 bases and 5 bases, in that order; junction bases with no gene match: 14. This CDR3 region has 19 residues.

This sequence joins TRBV3-1 (or the pseudogene TRBV3-2) and TRBJ2-2; 7 positions agree with TRBD2. The germline V gene encodes CDR1 LGHDT and CDR2 YNNKEL (reference sequence). V shed 4 bases and J 2 bases; nucleotides not matched to a gene: 7. The CDR3 consists of 16 residues. CDR3 bases: TGTGCCAGCAGCCCTTTGGGGGGGGTCAACACCGGGGAGCTGTTTTTT. Protein product: CASSPLGGVNTGELFF.

The rearrangement uses TRBV27 and TRBJ2-5, with D tentatively TRBD2 (7 bases). Trimming took off 4 bases at V and 5 bases at J, with 11 bases between the two ends. The CDR3 sequence is 13 residues long. The germline gives CDR1 MNHEY, CDR2 SMNVEV (reference sequence). CDR3 region: CASSYGGRETQYF. CDR3 nucleotides: TGTGCCAGCAGTTACGGGGGGCGGGAGACCCAGTACTTC.

The chain couples TRBV6-1 to TRBJ2-3; a possible D gene is TRBD2 (6 bases). V gave up 0 bases and J gave up 4 bases, with 8 bases separating them. CDR1 MNHNS and CDR2 SASEGT come from the germline V gene. The CDR3 length is 14 residues. As DNA, the CDR3 is TGTGCCAGCAGTGAAGCCGGGGGTGCAGATACGCAGTATTTT. Its translation is CASSEAGGADTQYF.

The chain recombines TRBV2 with TRBJ2-3; 11 bases are shared with TRBD2. Germline V gene lookup returns CDR1 SNHLY and CDR2 FYNNEI. The CDR3 is 14 amino acids. Unmatched junction bases numbered 7, after V lost 5 bases and J lost 9 bases. CDR3 sequence reads: CASSPTSGVRTQYF. The CDR3 DNA sequence: TGTGCCAGCAGTCCGACTAGCGGGGTAAGAACGCAGTATTTT.

The chain recombines TRBV11-2 with TRBJ2-3; 9 bases line up with TRBD1. The V and J ends lost 0 bases and 2 bases, in that order; junction bases with no gene match: 6. CDR1 is SGHAT and CDR2 is FQNNGV in the germline V gene. The CDR3 runs to 17 residues. CDR3: CASSLDGDRAYTDTQYF. CDR3 sequence (DNA): TGTGCCAGCAGCTTAGATGGGGACAGGGCCTACACAGATACGCAGTATTTT.

This clone has only a few counts. The V and J genes are TRBV19 and TRBJ2-5; a weak D match, TRBD2 (6 bases). V shed 3 bases and J shed 3 bases, with 14 bases lying between them. Germline CDR1 is LNHDA and CDR2 is SQIVND (reference sequence). This CDR3 has 15 residues. Here the CDR3 reads CASSMGGRLEETQYF. The CDR3, as DNA: TGTGCCAGTAGTATGGGGGGACGGCTAGAAGAGACCCAGTACTTC. Full variable domain (missing parts from reference TRBV19 and TRBJ2-5): DGGITQSPKYLFRKEGQNVTLSCEQNLNHDAMYWYRQDPGQGLRLIYYSQIVNDFQKGDIAEGYSVSREKKESFPLTVTSAQKNPTAFYLCASSMGGRLEETQYFGPGTRLLVL.